This T cell receptor (beta chain) was sequenced for a study of blood T cell repertoires in COVID-19. CDR3 length equals 16 residues. The germline V gene has CDR1 SGHNT and CDR2 YYREEE (reference sequence). Trimming stripped 0 bases from V and 3 bases from J, with 13 bases between. Data came from immunoSEQ multiplex PCR; TCRdb stores just in-frame clones and leaves some out. Of around 190,000 clones in the sample, roughly 90% were seen once. This clone was detected only once. The rearrangement joins TRBV5-4 to TRBJ2-1; maybe TRBD2 (7 bases). Material for sequencing was peripheral blood. The TCR was taken from a man between 50 and 59 years old with COVID-19, enrolled during active disease. The CDR3 DNA sequence: TGTGCCAGCAGCTTGGGTGGGGGGGCAGGCTACAATGAGCAGTTCTTC. It is translated as CASSLGGGAGYNEQFF.